This T cell receptor beta chain emerged from a study of blood T cell repertoires in COVID-19. Study-wide background: Samples representing acute and convalescent COVID-19 were sourced from the United States, Italy and Spain. Sources were T cells, B-cell-depleted T cells, or PBMCs; the material itself was cDNA or gDNA.

Original data processing: Using reference gene primer amplification, nucleated cell counts were estimated. Measured with immunoSEQ multiplex PCR; TCRdb has only the in-frame clones, and not every one. V and J calls and clone size follow that table, whereas D and trimming were derived from the DNA. The data contain about 220,000 clones, about 90% of them singletons. Participant reports of clinical history set cohort assignment. J lost 0 bases, V lost 1 base, and 2 bases had no gene match. The CDR3 is 15 residues long. From germline, CDR1 is SGHRS and CDR2 YFSETQ. What was sequenced was PBMCs or T cells enriched from blood (not recorded which). The receptor was isolated from a woman in her 50s with acute COVID-19. This sequence joins TRBV5-1 and TRBJ2-3; TRBD2 agrees at 7 bases. The CDR3 reads CASSLRAGSTDTQYF. As DNA, the CDR3 is TGCGCCAGCAGCTTGAGAGCGGGGAGCACAGATACGCAGTATTTT.